One T cell receptor beta chain is described in this entry. Antigen unknown. The V gene lost 8 bases and the J gene lost 3 bases, with 11 bases spanning the gap. The germline V gene encodes CDR1 ENHRY and CDR2 SYGVKD. This CDR3 is built from 13 residues. This record belongs to a study of CD8 T cells in ankylosing spondylitis. Findings and limits, study-wide: Characteristic of ankylosing spondylitis blood, it appeared, was a TCR beta motif comprising 7 to 9 highly homologous variants.

Each CDR3 protein is one row after TCRdb ran MiXCR on the 5' RACE reads. The repertoire holds 670,000 or so distinct CDR3 sequences, under 20% seen once, with about 20% in the top ten. The clonotype originates from a male donor with ankylosing spondylitis. The sample was blood, either unsorted or a sorted T cell fraction (not recorded which). The V and J genes are TRBV10-3 and TRBJ2-1; maybe TRBD1 (5 bases). CDR3 residues: CAIRSRDYNEQFF. CDR3 nucleotides: TGTGCCATCCGGTCCAGGGACTACAATGAGCAGTTCTTC.